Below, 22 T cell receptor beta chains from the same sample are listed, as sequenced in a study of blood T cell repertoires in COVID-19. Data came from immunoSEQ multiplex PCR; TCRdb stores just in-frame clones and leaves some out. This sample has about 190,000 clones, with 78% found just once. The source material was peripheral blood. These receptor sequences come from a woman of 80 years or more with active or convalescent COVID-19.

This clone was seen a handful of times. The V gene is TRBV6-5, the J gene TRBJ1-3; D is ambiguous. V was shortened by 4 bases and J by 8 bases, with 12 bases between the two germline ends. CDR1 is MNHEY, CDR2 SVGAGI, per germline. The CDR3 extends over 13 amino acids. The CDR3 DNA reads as TGTGCCAGCAGTTTCCGAGGGAGCCACACCATATATTTT. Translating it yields CASSFRGSHTIYF.

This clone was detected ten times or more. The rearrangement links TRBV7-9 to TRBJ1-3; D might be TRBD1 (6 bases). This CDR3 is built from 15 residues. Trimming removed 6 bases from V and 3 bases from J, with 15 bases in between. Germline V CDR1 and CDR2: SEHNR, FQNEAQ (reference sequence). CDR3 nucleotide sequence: TGTGCCAGCAGTCCTAAATACAGGGTTGGAAACACCATATATTTT. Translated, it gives CASSPKYRVGNTIYF.

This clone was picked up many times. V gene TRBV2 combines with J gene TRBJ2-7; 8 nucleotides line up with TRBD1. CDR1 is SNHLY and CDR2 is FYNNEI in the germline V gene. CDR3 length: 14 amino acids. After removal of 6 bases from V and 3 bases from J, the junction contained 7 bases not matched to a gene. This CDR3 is CASRSQGAIYEQYF. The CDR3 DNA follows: TGTGCCAGCAGGAGTCAGGGGGCCATCTACGAGCAGTACTTC. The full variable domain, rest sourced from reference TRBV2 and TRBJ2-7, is EPEVTQTPSHQVTQMGQEVILRCVPISNHLYFYWYRQILGQKVEFLVSFYNNEISEKSEIFDDQFSVERPDGSNFTLKIRSTKLEDSAMYFCASRSQGAIYEQYFGPGTRLTVT.

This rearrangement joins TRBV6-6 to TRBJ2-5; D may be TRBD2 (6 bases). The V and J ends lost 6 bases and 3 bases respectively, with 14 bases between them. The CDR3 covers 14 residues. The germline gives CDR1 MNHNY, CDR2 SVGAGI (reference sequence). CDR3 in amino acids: CASRPRLEKETQYF. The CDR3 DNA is TGTGCCAGCAGACCGCGACTAGAGAAAGAGACCCAGTACTTC.

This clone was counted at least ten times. CDR3 sequence: CASSFYMGTSGVLEQFF. The CDR3 region has the DNA TGCGCCAGCAGCTTTTATATGGGGACTAGCGGGGTACTTGAGCAGTTCTTC. The chain is built from TRBV5-1 and TRBJ2-1, with 13 bases that match TRBD2. Germline values: CDR1 SGHRS, CDR2 YFSETQ. There are 17 residues in the CDR3. The junction had 11 bases not matched to a gene; V was cut back by 2 bases and J by 9 bases. The variable domain in full, with the rest retrieved from reference TRBV5-1 and TRBJ2-1, is KAGVTQTPRYLIKTRGQQVTLSCSPISGHRSVSWYQQTPGQGLQFLFEYFSETQRNKGNFPGRFSGRQFSNSRSEMNVSTLELGDSALYLCASSFYMGTSGVLEQFFGPGTRLTVL.

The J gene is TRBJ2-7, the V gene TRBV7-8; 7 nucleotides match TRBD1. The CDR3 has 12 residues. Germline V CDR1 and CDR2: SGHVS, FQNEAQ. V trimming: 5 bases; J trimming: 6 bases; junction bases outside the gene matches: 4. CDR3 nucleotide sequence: TGTGCCAGCAGCCAAACAGGGGTCGAGCAGTACTTC. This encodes CASSQTGVEQYF.

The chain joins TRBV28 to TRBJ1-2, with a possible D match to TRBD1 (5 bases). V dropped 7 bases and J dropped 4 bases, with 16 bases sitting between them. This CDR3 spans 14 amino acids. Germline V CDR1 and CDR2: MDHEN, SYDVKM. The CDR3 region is CASTNRQFSYGYTF. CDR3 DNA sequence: TGTGCCAGCACCAATAGACAGTTTAGCTATGGCTACACCTTC.

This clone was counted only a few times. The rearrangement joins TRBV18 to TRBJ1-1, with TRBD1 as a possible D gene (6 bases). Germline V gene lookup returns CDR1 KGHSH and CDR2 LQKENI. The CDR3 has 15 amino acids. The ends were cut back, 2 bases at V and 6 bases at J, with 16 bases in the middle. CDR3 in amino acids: CASSPSSGGLAEAFF. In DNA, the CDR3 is TGTGCCAGCTCACCATCGTCGGGGGGGCTGGCTGAAGCTTTCTTT.

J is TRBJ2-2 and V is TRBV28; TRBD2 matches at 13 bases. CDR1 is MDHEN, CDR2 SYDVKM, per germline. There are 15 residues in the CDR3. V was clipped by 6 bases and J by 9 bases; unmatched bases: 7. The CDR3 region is CASSTSGGAFWELFF. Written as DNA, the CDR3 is TGTGCCAGCAGCACTAGCGGGGGGGCCTTCTGGGAGCTGTTTTTT.

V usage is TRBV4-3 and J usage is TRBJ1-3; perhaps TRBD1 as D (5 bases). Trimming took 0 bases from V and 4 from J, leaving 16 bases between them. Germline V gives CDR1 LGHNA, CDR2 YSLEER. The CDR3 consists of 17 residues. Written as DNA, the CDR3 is TGCGCCAGCAGCCAAGAGCAGGGTGGTTTATCGGGAAACACCATATATTTT. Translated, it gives CASSQEQGGLSGNTIYF.

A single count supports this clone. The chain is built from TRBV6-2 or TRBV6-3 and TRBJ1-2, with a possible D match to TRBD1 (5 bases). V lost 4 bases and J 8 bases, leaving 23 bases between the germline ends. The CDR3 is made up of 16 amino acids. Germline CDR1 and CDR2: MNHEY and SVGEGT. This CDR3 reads CASSSGGVGHEGGYTF. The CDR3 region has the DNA TGTGCCAGCAGTTCGGGGGGAGTAGGCCACGAAGGAGGCTACACCTTC.

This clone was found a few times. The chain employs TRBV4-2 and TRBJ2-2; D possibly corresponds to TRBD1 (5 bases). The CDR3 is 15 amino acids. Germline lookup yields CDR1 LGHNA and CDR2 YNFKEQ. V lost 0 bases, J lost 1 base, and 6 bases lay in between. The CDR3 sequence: CASSQEGQNTGELFF. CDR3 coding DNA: TGTGCCAGCAGCCAAGAAGGACAGAACACCGGGGAGCTGTTTTTT.

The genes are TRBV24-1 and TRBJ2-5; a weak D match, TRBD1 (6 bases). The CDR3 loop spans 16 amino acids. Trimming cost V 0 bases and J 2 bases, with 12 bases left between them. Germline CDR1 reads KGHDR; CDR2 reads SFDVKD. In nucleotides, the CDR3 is TGTGCCACCAGTGATTTGACAGGGAGTAATCAAGAGACCCAGTACTTC. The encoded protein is CATSDLTGSNQETQYF.

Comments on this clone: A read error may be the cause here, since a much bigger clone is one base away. CDR3 DNA sequence: TGTGCCAGCAGCCTAGACAGGGGGAGTACTGAAGCTTTCTTT. It specifies CASSLDRGSTEAFF. The chain recombines TRBV14 with TRBJ1-1, with TRBD1 matching over 9 bases. The CDR3 runs 14 residues. The V segment lost 4 bases and the J segment 5 bases; nucleotides outside the gene matches: 5. Germline lookup yields CDR1 SGHDN and CDR2 FVKESK.

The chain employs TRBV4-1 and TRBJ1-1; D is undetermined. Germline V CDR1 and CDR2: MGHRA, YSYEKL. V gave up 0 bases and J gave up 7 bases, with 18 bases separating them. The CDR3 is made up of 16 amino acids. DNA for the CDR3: TGCGCCAGCAGCCAAGATAATACGGGATGGGTTTTTGAAGCTTTCTTT. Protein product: CASSQDNTGWVFEAFF.

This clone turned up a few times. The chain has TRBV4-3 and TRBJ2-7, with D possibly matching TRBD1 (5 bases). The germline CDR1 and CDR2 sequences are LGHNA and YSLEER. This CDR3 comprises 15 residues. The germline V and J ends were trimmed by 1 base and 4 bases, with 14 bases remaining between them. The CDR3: CASSQGQGVRYEQYF. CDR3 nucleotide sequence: TGCGCCAGCAGCCAAGGCCAGGGTGTTCGGTACGAGCAGTACTTC.

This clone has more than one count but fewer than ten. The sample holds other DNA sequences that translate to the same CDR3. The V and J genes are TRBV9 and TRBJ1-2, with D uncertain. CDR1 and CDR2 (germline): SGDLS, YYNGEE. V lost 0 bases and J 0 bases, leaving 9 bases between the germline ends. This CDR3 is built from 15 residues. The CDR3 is CASSVAPGANYGYTF. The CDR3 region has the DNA TGTGCCAGCAGCGTAGCTCCCGGGGCTAACTATGGCTACACCTTC.

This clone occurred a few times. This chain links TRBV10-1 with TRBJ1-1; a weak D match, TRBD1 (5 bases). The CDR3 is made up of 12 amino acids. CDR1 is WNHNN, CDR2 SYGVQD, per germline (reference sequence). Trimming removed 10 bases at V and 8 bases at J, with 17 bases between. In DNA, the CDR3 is TGCGCCACCGCCCCTGTTGGGGGGGAAGCTTTCTTT. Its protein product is CATAPVGGEAFF.

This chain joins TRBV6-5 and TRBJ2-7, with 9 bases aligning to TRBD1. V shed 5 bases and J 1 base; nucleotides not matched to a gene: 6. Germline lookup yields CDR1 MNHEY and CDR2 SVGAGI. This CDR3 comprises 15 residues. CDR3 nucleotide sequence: TGTGCCAGCAGTCGTCCGGGACAGGGATCCTACGAGCAGTACTTC. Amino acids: CASSRPGQGSYEQYF.

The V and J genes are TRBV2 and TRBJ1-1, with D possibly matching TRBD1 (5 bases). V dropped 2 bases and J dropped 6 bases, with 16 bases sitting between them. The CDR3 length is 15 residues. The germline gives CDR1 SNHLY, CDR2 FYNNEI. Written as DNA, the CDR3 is TGTGCCAGCAGTGAATTTGACGGGGGTAGGCCTGAAGCTTTCTTT. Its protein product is CASSEFDGGRPEAFF.

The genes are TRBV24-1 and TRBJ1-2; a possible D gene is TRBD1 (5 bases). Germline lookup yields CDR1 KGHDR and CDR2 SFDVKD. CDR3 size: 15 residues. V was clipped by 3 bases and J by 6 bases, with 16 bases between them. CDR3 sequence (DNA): TGTGCCACCAGTGATACACTCGGGGGTGTCCATGGCTACACCTTC. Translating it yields CATSDTLGGVHGYTF.

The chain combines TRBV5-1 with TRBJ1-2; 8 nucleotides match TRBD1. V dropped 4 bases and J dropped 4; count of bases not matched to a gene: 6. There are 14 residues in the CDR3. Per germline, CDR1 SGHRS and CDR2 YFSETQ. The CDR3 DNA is TGCGCCAGCAGCCGTGGACAGGGCATCTATGGCTACACCTTC. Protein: CASSRGQGIYGYTF.